This passage covers 32 T cell receptor beta chains from one sample sequenced in a study of OX40 agonist ivuxolimab in advanced cancers. The method behind the library was the immunoSEQ multiplex PCR assay. TCRdb limited this immuneACCESS table to in-frame rearrangements with V and J called. A share of clones is missing; checked studies link under half to unresolved V genes, and the rest is unexplained. A total of 70,000 to 75,000 clones appear in this sample, 85% of them only once. The ten biggest clones cover more than 0.5% of the sample. Sequenced here: CD4+ or CD8+ T cells sorted from blood, sampled in a trial of the OX40 agonist ivuxolimab. These receptors were collected from an adult with an advanced solid tumor such as melanoma, head and neck, liver or kidney cancer.

This chain uses TRBV6-5 with TRBJ1-1, with a possible D match to TRBD1 (5 bases). The CDR3 runs 14 residues. V lost 7 bases, J lost 3 bases, and 15 bases lay in between. Germline CDR1 is MNHEY and CDR2 is SVGAGI. The CDR3: CASNPRDQYTEAFF. The CDR3 nucleotides are TGTGCCAGCAATCCGCGGGACCAATACACTGAAGCTTTCTTT.

The chain combines TRBV7-2 with TRBJ2-3, with D tentatively TRBD1 (6 bases). The ends were cut back, 5 bases at V and 3 bases at J, with 12 bases in the middle. Germline V gene data show CDR1 as SGHTA and CDR2 as FQGNSA. The CDR3 runs 14 residues. The CDR3 region has the DNA TGTGCCAGCAGCCCCAACAGGGAAACAGATACGCAGTATTTT. This sequence encodes CASSPNRETDTQYF.

V gene TRBV5-1 combines with J gene TRBJ1-1; 10 nucleotides line up with TRBD1. The CDR3 has 17 amino acids. The V segment lost 3 bases and the J segment 1 base; nucleotides outside the gene matches: 9. Looked up from germline, CDR1 is SGHRS and CDR2 is YFSETQ. CDR3 bases: TGCGCCAGCAGCTCAGCGGGACAGGGGTACGGGAACACTGAAGCTTTCTTT. Amino acids: CASSSAGQGYGNTEAFF.

This clone occurred once. This chain uses TRBV27 with TRBJ2-7; 7 bases fit TRBD1. Germline CDR1 is MNHEY and CDR2 is SMNVEV (reference sequence). This CDR3 is 13 amino acids long. The junction had 5 bases not matched to a gene; V was cut back by 6 bases and J by 3 bases. The CDR3 nucleotides are TGTGCCAGCAGGGGACAGAATAACTACGAGCAGTACTTC. It is translated as CASRGQNNYEQYF.

The chain couples TRBV27 to TRBJ1-6; D is perhaps TRBD1 (5 bases). The V end lost 6 bases, the J end lost 8 bases, and 5 bases lay between the germline ends. The germline V gene encodes CDR1 MNHEY and CDR2 SMNVEV (reference sequence). The CDR3 loop spans 11 amino acids. In nucleotides, the CDR3 is TGTGCCAGCAGAGGGGATTCACCCCTCCACTTT. Its translation: CASRGDSPLHF.

The chain carries TRBV11-3 and TRBJ2-1, with D possibly matching TRBD2 (6 bases). CDR1 is SGHNT, CDR2 YENEEA, per germline. The V and J ends lost 7 bases and 4 bases respectively, with 26 bases between them. The CDR3 contains 18 residues. This CDR3 is CASTTIRLRDSRYNEQFF. CDR3 nucleotides: TGTGCCAGCACCACCATAAGGCTCCGGGACTCGAGATACAATGAGCAGTTCTTC. Variable domain in full (rest from reference TRBV11-3 and TRBJ2-1): EAGVVQSPRYKIIEKKQPVAFWCNPISGHNTLYWYLQNLGQGPELLIRYENEEAVDDSQLPKDRFSAERLKGVDSTLKIQPAELGDSAVYLCASTTIRLRDSRYNEQFFGPGTRLTVL.

This clone was recorded once. The chain joins TRBV5-1 to TRBJ2-7; 7 bases are a match to TRBD1. V shed 3 bases and J 3 bases; nucleotides not matched to a gene: 6. The CDR3 length is 14 residues. Germline V gives CDR1 SGHRS, CDR2 YFSETQ. In DNA, the CDR3 is TGCGCCAGCAGCTCCCGGGGACAGTACTACGAGCAGTACTTC. It encodes CASSSRGQYYEQYF.

The chain recombines TRBV28 with TRBJ1-5, with 11 bases fitting TRBD1. The CDR3 loop spans 15 amino acids. With V trimmed by 1 base and J by 9 bases, 5 bases remained unmatched. Germline loops: CDR1 MDHEN, CDR2 SYDVKM. DNA of the CDR3: TGTGCCAGCAGTTTATTCGGGACAGGGGGGAGGCCCCAGCATTTT. Translating gives CASSLFGTGGRPQHF.

CDR3 sequence (DNA): TGTGCCAGCGGCCTTAGCGGGGGGGCTGCAGATACGCAGTATTTT. Translated: CASGLSGGAADTQYF. The V call is TRBV2, the J call TRBJ2-3, with 11 bases aligning to TRBD2. CDR1 is SNHLY, CDR2 FYNNEI, per germline. Unmatched junction bases numbered 8, after V lost 8 bases and J lost 4 bases. This CDR3 has 15 residues. Full variable domain (rest looked up from reference TRBV2 and TRBJ2-3): EPEVTQTPSHQVTQMGQEVILRCVPISNHLYFYWYRQILGQKVEFLVSFYNNEISEKSEIFDDQFSVERPDGSNFTLKIRSTKLEDSAMYFCASGLSGGAADTQYFGPGTRLTVL.

This chain joins TRBV28 and TRBJ1-2; D gene uncertain. From germline, CDR1 is MDHEN and CDR2 SYDVKM. V was shortened by 2 bases and J by 2 bases, with 6 bases between the two germline ends. The length of the CDR3 is 13 residues. The CDR3 region is CASSLGSNYGYTF. For the CDR3, the DNA is TGTGCCAGCAGTTTAGGCAGCAACTATGGCTACACCTTC.

The chain joins TRBV10-3 to TRBJ2-3; the D call may be TRBD1 or TRBD2 (6 bases each). Trimming cost V 10 bases and J 8 bases, with 16 bases left between them. Germline values: CDR1 ENHRY, CDR2 SYGVKD. The CDR3 extends over 12 amino acids. The CDR3 reads CATGAPMGTQYF. As DNA, the CDR3 is TGTGCCACGGGGGCCCCTATGGGTACGCAGTATTTT.

The genes are TRBV19 and TRBJ2-2, with D perhaps matching TRBD1 or TRBD2 (6 bases each). From germline, CDR1 is LNHDA and CDR2 SQIVND (reference sequence). This CDR3 spans 15 amino acids. V shed 8 bases and J shed 0 bases, with 13 bases lying between them. The CDR3 protein is CASFSGGTNTGELFF. The CDR3, as DNA: TGTGCCAGTTTTTCCGGGGGCACGAACACCGGGGAGCTGTTTTTT.

The V call is TRBV4-1, the J call TRBJ1-6; no clear D gene. Germline lookup yields CDR1 MGHRA and CDR2 YSYEKL. This CDR3 is built from 18 residues. V lost 0 bases to trimming and J lost 0 bases, with 12 bases between them. CDR3 DNA: TGCGCCAGCAGCCAAGAGAGTCCGCTCAACTCCTATAATTCACCCCTCCACTTT. Its protein is CASSQESPLNSYNSPLHF.

The rearrangement uses TRBV5-1 and TRBJ1-2, with 7 bases lining up with TRBD1. The CDR3 has 14 amino acids. The ends lost 4 bases at V and 8 bases at J; junction bases unmatched: 11. Per germline, CDR1 SGHRS and CDR2 YFSETQ. CDR3 residues: CASSAFMTGYGYTF. CDR3 DNA: TGCGCCAGCAGCGCCTTTATGACAGGGTACGGCTACACCTTC.

This rearrangement joins TRBV2 to TRBJ1-6; D not resolved. CDR1 is SNHLY and CDR2 is FYNNEI in the germline V gene. The V gene lost 8 bases and the J gene lost 7 bases, with 15 bases spanning the gap. CDR3 length: 14 amino acids. CDR3 loop: CASGVQLLNSPLHF. The CDR3 nucleotides are TGTGCCAGCGGGGTGCAGCTCCTAAATTCACCCCTCCACTTT. The complete variable domain, with remaining parts taken from reference TRBV2 and TRBJ1-6, reads EPEVTQTPSHQVTQMGQEVILRCVPISNHLYFYWYRQILGQKVEFLVSFYNNEISEKSEIFDDQFSVERPDGSNFTLKIRSTKLEDSAMYFCASGVQLLNSPLHFGNGTRLTVT.

This clone is a singleton in its sample. The rearrangement joins TRBV2 to TRBJ2-2; D remains ambiguous. This CDR3 contains 14 residues. From germline, CDR1 is SNHLY and CDR2 FYNNEI. Between the trimmed V and J ends, which lost 7 bases and 5 bases, there was a span of 14 bases. The CDR3 sequence: CASIPTAATGELFF. Here the CDR3 DNA reads TGTGCCAGCATCCCGACCGCGGCAACCGGGGAGCTGTTTTTT.

V usage is TRBV14 and J usage is TRBJ2-7; TRBD2 aligns across 14 bases. This CDR3 comprises 15 residues. The V gene end was trimmed by 0 bases and the J gene end by 9 bases; junction bases not matched to a gene: 4. Germline CDR1 and CDR2: SGHDN and FVKESK. CDR3 in amino acids: CASSQDGLAGGRQYF. In DNA form, the CDR3 reads TGTGCCAGCAGCCAAGATGGACTAGCGGGAGGTCGGCAGTACTTC.

V gene TRBV11-3 combines with J gene TRBJ1-3; D unresolved. Trimming removed 2 bases at V and 0 bases at J, with 11 bases between. Germline V gene sequence: CDR1 SGHNT, CDR2 YENEEA. This CDR3 has 16 residues. CDR3 nucleotide sequence: TGTGCCAGCAGCTTAAGGTCCCCTTCCTCTGGAAACACCATATATTTT. Protein product: CASSLRSPSSGNTIYF.

The chain employs TRBV4-2 and TRBJ2-1, with a tentative D call TRBD2 (5 bases). The germline V and J ends were trimmed by 0 bases and 6 bases, with 27 bases remaining between them. Germline V gene data show CDR1 as LGHNA and CDR2 as YNFKEQ. The CDR3 sequence is 20 residues long. The CDR3 DNA reads as TGTGCCAGCAGCCAAGATGTCTACCGCCACGGGATTCCAACCCCCAATGAGCAGTTCTTC. It codes for CASSQDVYRHGIPTPNEQFF.

The genes are TRBV7-2 and TRBJ1-3; possible D gene TRBD1, 6 bases. The CDR3 contains 14 residues. Germline CDR1 reads SGHTA; CDR2 reads FQGNSA. V was cut by 3 bases and J by 2 bases, with 8 bases left in between. CDR3 DNA: TGTGCCAGCAGCTTTACAGGGACTGGAAACACCATATATTTT. It yields the protein CASSFTGTGNTIYF.

As DNA, the CDR3 is TGTGCCAGCAGCCGACTTGGGGTTGACACTGAAGCTTTCTTT. Encoded protein: CASSRLGVDTEAFF. The V and J genes are TRBV5-5 and TRBJ1-1; D unresolved. The germline gives CDR1 SGHKS, CDR2 YYEKEE (reference sequence). The V end lost 4 bases, the J end lost 3 bases, and 13 bases lay between the germline ends. The CDR3 has 14 amino acids.

This clone was seen a few times. The chain has TRBV11-2 and TRBJ2-2; possibly TRBD2 for D (5 bases). The germline V gene has CDR1 SGHAT and CDR2 FQNNGV. The CDR3 runs to 14 residues. Trimming took off 4 bases at V and 5 bases at J, with 11 bases between the two ends. The DNA for the CDR3 is TGTGCCAGCAGCTCCTTTGGCGGGACCGGGGAGCTGTTTTTT. Protein sequence: CASSSFGGTGELFF.

On this clone itself: The junction does not match germline at one end; this may be a read error. CDR3 region: CASSLVQGGNPPLHF. The CDR3 DNA reads TGTGCCAGCAGCTTAGTGCAGGGCGGTAATCCACCCCTCCACTTT. J is TRBJ1-6 and V is TRBV7-9, with D tentatively TRBD1 (5 bases). Germline assignment: CDR1 SEHNR and CDR2 FQNEAQ (reference sequence). The CDR3 sequence is 15 residues long.

J is TRBJ1-4 and V is TRBV27; TRBD1 matches 8 bases. CDR3 length equals 15 residues. J lost 8 bases, V lost 2 bases, and 7 bases had no gene match. Germline V lookup: CDR1 MNHEY, CDR2 SMNVEV (reference sequence). CDR3 in DNA: TGTGCCAGCAGTTTAAGCCAGGGGGCGTGGGAAAAACTGTTTTTT. Its protein product is CASSLSQGAWEKLFF. Full variable domain (rest looked up from reference TRBV27 and TRBJ1-4): EAQVTQNPRYLITVTGKKLTVTCSQNMNHEYMSWYRQDPGLGLRQIYYSMNVEVTDKGDVPEGYKVSRKEKRNFPLILESPSPNQTSLYFCASSLSQGAWEKLFFGSGTQLSVL.

This chain's CDR3 is CASSPTGYRDPYEQYF. CDR3 DNA sequence: TGCGCCAGCAGCCCTACGGGATACAGGGACCCCTACGAGCAGTACTTC. The rearrangement uses TRBV4-1 and TRBJ2-7, with a possible D match to TRBD1 (6 bases). The V end lost 4 bases, the J end lost 2 bases, and 18 bases lay between the germline ends. The CDR3 consists of 16 residues. Per the germline V gene, CDR1 is MGHRA and CDR2 is YSYEKL.

As concerns this clone: Sequence at one end of the junction differs from germline and may be a read error. The V and J genes are TRBV28 and TRBJ1-1; D perhaps matches TRBD1 (5 bases). The V gene's germline CDR1 is MDHEN and CDR2 SYDVKM. The CDR3 runs to 14 residues. The CDR3 spells CAGSFQALRGEAFF. As DNA, the CDR3 is TGTGCCGGCAGTTTTCAGGCTTTGAGGGGTGAAGCTTTCTTT. Filled out from reference TRBV28 and TRBJ1-1, the complete variable domain reads DVKVTQSSRYLVKRTGEKVFLECVQDMDHENMFWYRQDPGLGLRLIYFSYDVKMKEKGDIPEGYSVSREKKERFSLILESASTNQTSMYLCAGSFQALRGEAFFGQGTRLTVV.

The V and J genes are TRBV30 and TRBJ1-6, with TRBD1 as a possible D gene (5 bases). The CDR3 spans 12 residues. Trimming took 5 bases from V and 11 from J, leaving 13 bases between them. Germline V CDR1 and CDR2: GTSNPN, SVGIG (reference sequence). This CDR3 is CAWWSGSAPLHF. CDR3 sequence (DNA): TGTGCCTGGTGGTCAGGGAGTGCACCCCTCCACTTT.

This sequence joins TRBV10-3 and TRBJ1-5; unclear D gene. From germline, CDR1 is ENHRY and CDR2 SYGVKD. Trimming cost V 8 bases and J 0 bases, with 8 bases left between them. The CDR3 spans 13 residues. The CDR3 DNA is TGTGCCATCGGGAACTATAGCAATCAGCCCCAGCATTTT. Amino acid sequence: CAIGNYSNQPQHF.

The chain couples TRBV4-3 to TRBJ1-2; 8 bases align to TRBD1. V lost 1 base to trimming and J lost 6 bases; unmatched junction nucleotides: 13. This CDR3 is 17 amino acids long. Germline V CDR1 and CDR2: LGHNA, YSLEER. Here the CDR3 reads CASSQVQGAGGTNGYTF. CDR3 sequence (DNA): TGCGCCAGCAGCCAAGTCCAGGGGGCAGGGGGCACGAATGGCTACACCTTC.

The rearrangement uses TRBV7-2 and TRBJ1-2, with 8 positions matching TRBD1. Germline lookup yields CDR1 SGHTA and CDR2 FQGNSA. V gave up 4 bases and J gave up 7 bases; unmatched junction bases: 8. The CDR3 runs to 14 residues. CDR3 bases: TGTGCCAGCAGCTCCTTCGGTGGGACAGGTGGCTACACCTTC. Protein: CASSSFGGTGGYTF.

The rearrangement uses TRBV7-2 and TRBJ2-7; D is unresolved. The CDR3 runs to 13 residues. V lost 2 bases, J lost 6 bases, and 11 bases lay in between. Per the germline V gene, CDR1 is SGHTA and CDR2 is FQGNSA. The CDR3, as DNA: TGTGCCAGCAGCTTAATCCTCTCGGGCGAGCAGTACTTC. It yields the protein CASSLILSGEQYF.

This chain uses TRBV6-5 with TRBJ1-3, with D unclear. V was pared by 7 bases and J by 0 bases, with 7 bases between. The CDR3 totals 13 residues. Germline assignment: CDR1 MNHEY and CDR2 SVGAGI. The CDR3 sequence: CASTTDSGNTIYF. CDR3 DNA sequence: TGTGCCAGCACCACCGACTCTGGAAACACCATATATTTT.